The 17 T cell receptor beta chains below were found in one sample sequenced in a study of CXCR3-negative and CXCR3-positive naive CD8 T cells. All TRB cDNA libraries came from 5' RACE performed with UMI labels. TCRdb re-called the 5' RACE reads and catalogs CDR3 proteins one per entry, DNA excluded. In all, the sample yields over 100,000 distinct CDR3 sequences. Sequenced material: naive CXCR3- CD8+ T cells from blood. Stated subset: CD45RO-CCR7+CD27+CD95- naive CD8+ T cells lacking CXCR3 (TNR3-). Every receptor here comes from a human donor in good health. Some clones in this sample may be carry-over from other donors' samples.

The CDR3 here is CASSSWGQFYEQYF. The chain links TRBV25-1 to TRBJ2-7; TCRdb's D gene call, TRBD1, goes unchecked for lack of DNA. Per germline, CDR1 MGHDK and CDR2 SYGVNS. The CDR3 spans 14 residues.

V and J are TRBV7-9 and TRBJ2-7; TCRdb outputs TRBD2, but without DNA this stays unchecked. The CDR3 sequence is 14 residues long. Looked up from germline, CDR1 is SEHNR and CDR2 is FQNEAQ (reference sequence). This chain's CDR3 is CASTQAGGTYEQYF.

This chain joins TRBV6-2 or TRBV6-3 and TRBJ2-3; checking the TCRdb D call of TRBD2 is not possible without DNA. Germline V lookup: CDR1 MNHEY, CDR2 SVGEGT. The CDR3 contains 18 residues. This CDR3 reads CASSYFPGTSGPTDTQYF.

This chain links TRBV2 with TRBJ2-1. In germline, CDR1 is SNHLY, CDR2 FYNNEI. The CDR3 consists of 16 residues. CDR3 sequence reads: CASSEIEFPLYNEQFF. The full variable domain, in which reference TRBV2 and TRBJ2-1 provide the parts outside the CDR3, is EPEVTQTPSHQVTQMGQEVILRCVPISNHLYFYWYRQILGQKVEFLVSFYNNEISEKSEIFDDQFSVERPDGSNFTLKIRSTKLEDSAMYFCASSEIEFPLYNEQFFGPGTRLTVL.

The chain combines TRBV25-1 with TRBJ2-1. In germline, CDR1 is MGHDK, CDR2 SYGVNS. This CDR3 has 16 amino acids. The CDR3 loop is CASSEYRQGCYNEQFF. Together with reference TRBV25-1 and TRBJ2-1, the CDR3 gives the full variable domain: EADIYQTPRYLVIGTGKKITLECSQTMGHDKMYWYQQDPGMELHLIHYSYGVNSTEKGDLSSESTVSRIRTEHFPLTLESARPSHTSQYLCASSEYRQGCYNEQFFGPGTRLTVL.

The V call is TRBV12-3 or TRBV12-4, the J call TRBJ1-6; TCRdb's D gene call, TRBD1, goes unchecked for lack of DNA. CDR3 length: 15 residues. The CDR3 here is CASSFRGPYSSPLHF.

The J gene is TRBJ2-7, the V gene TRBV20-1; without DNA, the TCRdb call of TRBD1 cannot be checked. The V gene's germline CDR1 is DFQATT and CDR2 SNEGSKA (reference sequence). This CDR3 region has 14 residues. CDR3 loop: CSAPTGGFGHEQYF.

Here the CDR3 reads CATLGQGSYEQYF. The chain carries TRBV27 and TRBJ2-7; with no DNA, the TCRdb D assignment of TRBD1 cannot be verified. The CDR3 sequence is 13 residues long. CDR1 is MNHEY, CDR2 SMNVEV, per germline (reference sequence).

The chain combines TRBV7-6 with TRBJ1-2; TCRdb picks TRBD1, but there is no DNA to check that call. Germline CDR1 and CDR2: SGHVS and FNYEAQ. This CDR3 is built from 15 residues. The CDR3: CASSLGSGVYYGYTF.

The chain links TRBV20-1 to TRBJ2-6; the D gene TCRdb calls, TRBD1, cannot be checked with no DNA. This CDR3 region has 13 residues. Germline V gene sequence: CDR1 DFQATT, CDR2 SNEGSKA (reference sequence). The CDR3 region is CSARVPTANVLTF.

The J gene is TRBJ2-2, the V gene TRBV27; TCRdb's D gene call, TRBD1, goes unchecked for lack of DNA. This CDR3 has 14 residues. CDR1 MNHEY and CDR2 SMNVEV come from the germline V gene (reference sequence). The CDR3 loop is CASSLTGFGGELFF.

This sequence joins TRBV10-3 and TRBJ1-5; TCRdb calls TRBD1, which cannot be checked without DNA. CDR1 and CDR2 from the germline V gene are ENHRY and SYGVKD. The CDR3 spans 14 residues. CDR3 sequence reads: CAISEGQSNQPQHF.

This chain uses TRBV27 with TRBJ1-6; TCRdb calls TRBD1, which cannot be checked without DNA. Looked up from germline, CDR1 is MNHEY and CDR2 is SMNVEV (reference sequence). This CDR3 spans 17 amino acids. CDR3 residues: CASSLLWGPPSNSPLHF.

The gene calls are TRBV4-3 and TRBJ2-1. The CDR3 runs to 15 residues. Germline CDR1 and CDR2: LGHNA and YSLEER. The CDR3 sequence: CASSQDATTRDEQFF.

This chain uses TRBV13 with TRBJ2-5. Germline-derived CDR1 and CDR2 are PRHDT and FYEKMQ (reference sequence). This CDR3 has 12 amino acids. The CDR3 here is CASSLNTETQYF. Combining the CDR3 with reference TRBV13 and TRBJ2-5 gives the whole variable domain AAGVIQSPRHLIKEKRETATLKCYPIPRHDTVYWYQQGPGQDPQFLISFYEKMQSDKGSIPDRFSAQQFSDYHSELNMSSLELGDSALYFCASSLNTETQYFGPGTRLLVL.

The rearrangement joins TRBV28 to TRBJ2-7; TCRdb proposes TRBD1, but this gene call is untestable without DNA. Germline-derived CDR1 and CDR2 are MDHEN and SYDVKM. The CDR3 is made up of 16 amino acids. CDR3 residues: CASSLWGQNLGNEQYF.

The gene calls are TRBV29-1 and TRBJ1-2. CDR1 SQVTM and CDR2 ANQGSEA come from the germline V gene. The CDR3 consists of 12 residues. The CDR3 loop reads CSVEGAGRGYTF.